This T cell receptor (beta chain) is from a study of graft-versus-host responses after intestinal transplantation. The wider study: The recipients all started with anti-thymocyte globulin induction and then took tacrolimus and steroids for two to four years. Study results and caveats: In patients with graft-donor T cell macrochimerism, allograft graft-versus-host to host-versus-graft clonal ratios were high.

The CDR3 contains 16 residues. The ends were cut back, 4 bases at V and 2 bases at J, with 18 bases in the middle. Germline-derived CDR1 and CDR2 are MGHRA and YSYEKL. Both intraepithelial and lamina propria lymphocytes were released by processing graft tissue. In regard to this clone: Its target is not known.

Using immunoSEQ multiplex PCR, the repertoire was profiled, and TCRdb retains in-frame clones only, with some absent. The sample lists 15,000 to 20,000 clones; 80% were seen once. Sequencing used ileum tissue, obtained approximately 110 days after intestinal transplant. The sequence came from a human patient who received an intestinal transplant, so some T cells may come from the graft donor. The rearrangement joins TRBV4-1 to TRBJ2-7; possibly TRBD1 for D (6 bases). CDR3 nucleotide sequence: TGCGCCAGCAGCCCGAACCCTCCGGGACAAACCTACGAGCAGTACTTC. It yields the protein CASSPNPPGQTYEQYF.